A selection of T cell receptor beta chains follows, all from one sample in a study of Graves' ophthalmopathy and Graves' hyperthyroidism. TCRdb re-derived calls from the multiplex PCR reads in MiXCR, one entry per CDR3 protein. The sample gives a few hundred thousand distinct CDR3 sequences, about 40% of which show up once; 3.5% to 5% is in the top ten. Source material: peripheral blood or thyroid tissue (not recorded which). The receptors were sampled from an adult man with Graves' hyperthyroidism. Each CDR3 is given with its conserved first and last residue. The order of the fields is D gene, J gene, clone size, V gene, CDR3 DNA, CDR3 protein. The D gene is left open where the match is weak. Size is omitted from some rows. Given values are once, few, many or a class for expanded clones.

TRBD1	TRBJ1-1	.	TRBV9	TGTGCCAGCAGCCAGACGCCGGGACAGGGGACTGGAACTGAAGCTTTCTTT	CASSQTPGQGTGTEAFF
TRBD2	TRBJ2-5	few	TRBV7-8	TGTGCCAGCAGCTTAGGGACTAGCGGGGGGGCCGAAGAGACCCAGTACTTC	CASSLGTSGGAEETQYF
.	TRBJ1-1	few	TRBV4-1	TGCGCCAGCAGCCAAGACGAGGTCAGCCCTGAAGCTTTCTTT	CASSQDEVSPEAFF
.	TRBJ1-2	many	TRBV30	TGTGCCTTCCGACAGGTATCCTATGGCTACACCTTC	CAFRQVSYGYTF
TRBD2	TRBJ2-1	few	TRBV6-5	TGTGCCAGCAGTTATTCTAGCGGGAGTATCAATGAGCAGTTCTTC	CASSYSSGSINEQFF
TRBD1	TRBJ2-7	many	TRBV12-3/TRBV12-4	TGTGCCTCAGGGACAGAGGTCTCCTACGAGCAGTACTTC	CASGTEVSYEQYF
.	TRBJ2-3	few	TRBV7-9	TGTGCCAGCAGCGTCACACAGGGAACGCAGTATTTT	CASSVTQGTQYF
TRBD1	TRBJ1-6	many	TRBV9	TGTGCCAGCAGCGTCCGGGACAGAGCCACCTATAATTCACCCCTCCACTTT	CASSVRDRATYNSPLHF
.	TRBJ2-5	.	TRBV29-1	TGCAGCGCGTCGGGCATCGTGGCCCAGTACTTC	CSASGIVAQYF
.	TRBJ1-3	.	TRBV9	TGTGCCAGCAGCGTAGCAGCTTATGGAAACACCATATATTTT	CASSVAAYGNTIYF
TRBD1	TRBJ1-2	.	TRBV7-9	TGTGCCAGCAGAGACCAGGGGGCTGATGGCTACACCTTC	CASRDQGADGYTF
TRBD1	TRBJ1-2	many	TRBV12-3/TRBV12-4	TGTGCCAGCAGTTTGGAGGGGGCGCTTGGCTATGGCTACACCTTC	CASSLEGALGYGYTF
.	TRBJ1-3	many	TRBV13	TGTGCCAGCAGCTTGCTCCGGGGAAACACCATATATTTT	CASSLLRGNTIYF
TRBD2	TRBJ2-7	many	TRBV9	TGTGCCAGCTCACTCGGGGGGACGGGGATGTACGAGCAGTACTTC	CASSLGGTGMYEQYF
.	TRBJ2-1	.	TRBV7-2	TGTGCCAGCAGCCCATATTTACACAGTGAGCAGTTCTTC	CASSPYLHSEQFF
.	TRBJ1-1	.	TRBV6-5	TGTGCCAGCAAACCAGGATATCACACTGAAGCTTTCTTT	CASKPGYHTEAFF
TRBD1	TRBJ2-7	.	TRBV20-1	TGCAGTGCTAGGAAGGACAGGGGCTCCGAGCAGTACTTC	CSARKDRGSEQYF
.	TRBJ1-1	.	TRBV15	TGTGCCACCAGCAGTTACTTCCCAGAGAACACTGAAGCTTTCTTT	CATSSYFPENTEAFF
.	TRBJ2-3	many	TRBV10-1	TGCGCCAGCAGTGAGGAACAGGGTCCAGATACGCAGTATTTT	CASSEEQGPDTQYF
TRBD2	TRBJ2-5	.	TRBV25-1	TGTGCCTGGAGTCCGGGCGGGGGAAGTGAGACCCAGTACTTC	CAWSPGGGSETQYF